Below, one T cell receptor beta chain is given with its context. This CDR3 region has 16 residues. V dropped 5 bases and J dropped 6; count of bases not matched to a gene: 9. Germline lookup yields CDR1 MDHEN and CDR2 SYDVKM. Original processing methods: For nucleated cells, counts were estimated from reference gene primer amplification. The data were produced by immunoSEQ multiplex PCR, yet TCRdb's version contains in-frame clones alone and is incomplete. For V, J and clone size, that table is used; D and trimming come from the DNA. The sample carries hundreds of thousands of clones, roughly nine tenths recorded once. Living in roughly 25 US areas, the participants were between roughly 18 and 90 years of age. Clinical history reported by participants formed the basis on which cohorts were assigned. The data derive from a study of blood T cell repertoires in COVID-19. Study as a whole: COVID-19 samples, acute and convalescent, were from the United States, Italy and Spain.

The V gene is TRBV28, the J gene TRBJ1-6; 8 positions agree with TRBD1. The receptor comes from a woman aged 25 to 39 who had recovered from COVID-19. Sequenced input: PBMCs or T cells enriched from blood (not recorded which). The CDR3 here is CASSPSQGASNSPLHF. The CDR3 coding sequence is TGTGCCAGCAGTCCTAGTCAGGGGGCGTCTAATTCACCCCTCCACTTT.